The T cell receptor beta chain under discussion was sequenced for a study of T-cell reconstitution after alpha-beta-depleted transplantation in children (dated by TCRdb to the mid-2010s). In the study overall: Using TCR repertoire profiling, the study quantitatively followed how T-cell immune reconstitution unfolded in children after TCRalphabeta/CD19-depleted allogeneic hematopoietic cell transplantation.

Libraries came from PCR. The instrument was an Illumina HiSeq 2500. To normalize quantification of the TCRbeta repertoire, the TCR libraries were built with molecular barcoding that relied on unique molecular identifiers. TCRdb redid the processing of the public reads, applying fastp at Q25 and MiXCR, and retained in-frame beta chains. A single entry per CDR3 protein holds the most common genes and DNA from its merged rows. A total of over 85,000 distinct CDR3 sequences appear in this sample, around a tenth of them only once. About 7.3% of the sample belongs to the ten largest clones. The germline V gene gives CDR1 as SGHVS and CDR2 as FQNEAQ. The CDR3 covers 16 residues, taking in both the cysteine and the phenylalanine. Just CDR3 DNA is preserved here, 48 bases in frame from base 1. Points on this clonotype: The target of this receptor is not known. A much more abundant neighbour one base away suggests this may be a read error.

This receptor chain uses TRBV7-8 and TRBJ1-2; 8 middle bases align to TRBD1. This sample comprised PBMCs from the stem cell graft donor, obtained from the stem cell graft. The source is a human donor who donated a stem cell graft to a child with acute lymphoblastic leukemia. The sequence in DNA is TGTGACAGCAGCCCAAGACAGGGGATTGGTAACTATGGCTACACCTTC. It translates as CDSSPRQGIGNYGYTF.